The 3 T cell receptor beta chains listed next were all sequenced from one sample in a study of blood T cell repertoires in COVID-19. TCRdb's copy holds only in-frame clones and misses some; the assay was immunoSEQ multiplex PCR. The sample shows 160,000 or so clones, approximately 87% of them seen only once. The sequenced sample consisted of peripheral blood. These receptors were collected from an older woman with COVID-19, enrolled during active disease.

This clone is a singleton in its sample. The rearrangement uses TRBV3-1 (or the pseudogene TRBV3-2) and TRBJ1-6; 9 nucleotides match TRBD1. Germline trimming cut 1 base from V and 9 bases from J; bases unmatched to any gene: 4. From germline, CDR1 is LGHDT and CDR2 YNNKEL (reference sequence). CDR3 length: 15 amino acids. CDR3 in amino acids: CASSQVKQGASPLHF. CDR3 nucleotides: TGTGCCAGCAGCCAAGTAAAACAGGGGGCTTCACCCCTCCACTTT.

This rearrangement joins TRBV27 to TRBJ1-4; perhaps TRBD1 as D (5 bases). V was trimmed by 8 bases and J by 4 bases, leaving 8 bases between them. Germline V lookup: CDR1 MNHEY, CDR2 SMNVEV (reference sequence). The CDR3 length is 12 residues. CDR3 sequence (DNA): TGTGCCAGCGTGGGGCTTAATGAAAAACTGTTTTTT. Amino acids: CASVGLNEKLFF.

The genes are TRBV6-6 and TRBJ1-4, with D possibly TRBD1 on 5 matching bases. V lost 2 bases, J lost 1 base, and 8 bases lay in between. The CDR3 totals 15 residues. Germline CDR1 MNHNY, CDR2 SVGAGI (reference sequence). The CDR3 DNA reads as TGTGCCAGCAGTTACGGGGGGATAACTAATGAAAAACTGTTTTTT. It codes for CASSYGGITNEKLFF.